This record covers a single T cell receptor (beta chain). Its antigen is still unknown. No much larger clonotype is one base removed from it; base qualities were not supplied. This sample was included in a study of control samples from healthy donors and cancer patients (dated by TCRdb to between 2020 and 2021). Germline trimming: 5 bases from V, 3 bases from J; junction bases outside gene matches: 3. Its CDR3 holds 13 amino acids, cysteine through phenylalanine. Just CDR3 DNA is preserved here, 39 bases in frame from base 1. From a lookup of the germline V gene, CDR1 and CDR2 are MDHEN and SYDVKM. The receptor library was made with the immunoSEQ multiplex PCR assay. The clones in this table, taken by TCRdb from immuneACCESS, are in-frame only. Not every clone is retained; where verified, under half of the shortfall comes from an unresolved V gene, and the cause of the rest is unknown. Across this sample there are under 300,000 clones, with roughly 87% seen only once. The ten biggest clones cover 13% of the sample.

Sequencing was carried out using PBMCs. This receptor was taken from a woman aged 55-70 years with lung cancer. The receptor chain draws on TRBV28 and TRBJ2-7, and TRBD2 matches 8 of the central bases. The DNA sequence is TGTGCCAGCAGTCCCGGGACTAGCTACGAGCAGTACTTC. Its protein is CASSPGTSYEQYF.